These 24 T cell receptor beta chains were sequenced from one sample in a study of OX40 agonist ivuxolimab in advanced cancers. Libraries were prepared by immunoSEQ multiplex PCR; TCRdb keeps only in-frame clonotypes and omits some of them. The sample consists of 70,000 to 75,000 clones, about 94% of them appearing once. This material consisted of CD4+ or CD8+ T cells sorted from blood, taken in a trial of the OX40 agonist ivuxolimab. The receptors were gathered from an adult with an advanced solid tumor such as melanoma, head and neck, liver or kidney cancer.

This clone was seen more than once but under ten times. The CDR3 protein is CSVTVGATEAFF. CDR3 in DNA: TGCAGCGTTACCGTAGGGGCCACTGAAGCTTTCTTT. The V gene is TRBV29-1, the J gene TRBJ1-1; TRBD1 is a possible D gene (5 bases). This CDR3 comprises 12 residues. Trimming left V 5 bases short and J 4 bases short, with 11 bases between. The germline gives CDR1 SQVTM, CDR2 ANQGSEA.

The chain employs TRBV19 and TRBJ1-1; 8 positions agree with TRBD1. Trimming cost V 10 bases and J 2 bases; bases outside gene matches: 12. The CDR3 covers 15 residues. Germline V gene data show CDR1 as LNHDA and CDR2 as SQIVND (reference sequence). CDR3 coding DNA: TGTGCCATCCATCACCCCGGACAGGGTAACACTGAAGCTTTCTTT. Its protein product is CAIHHPGQGNTEAFF.

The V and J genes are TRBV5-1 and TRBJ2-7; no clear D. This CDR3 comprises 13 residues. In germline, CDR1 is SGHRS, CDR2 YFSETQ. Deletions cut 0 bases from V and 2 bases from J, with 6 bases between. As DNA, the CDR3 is TGCGCCAGCAGCTTGGACATCCCCTACGAGCAGTACTTC. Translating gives CASSLDIPYEQYF.

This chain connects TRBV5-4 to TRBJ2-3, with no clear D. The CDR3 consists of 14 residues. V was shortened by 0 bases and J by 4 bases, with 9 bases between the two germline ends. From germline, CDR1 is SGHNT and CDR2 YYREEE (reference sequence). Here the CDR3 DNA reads TGTGCCAGCAGCTTGGTGGCCGCCCCAGATACGCAGTATTTT. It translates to CASSLVAAPDTQYF.

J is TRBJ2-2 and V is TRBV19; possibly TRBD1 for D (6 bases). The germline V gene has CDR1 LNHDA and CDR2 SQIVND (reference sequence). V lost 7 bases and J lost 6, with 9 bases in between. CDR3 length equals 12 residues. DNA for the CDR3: TGTGCCAGTAATAAGGGGGCCGGGGAGCTGTTTTTT. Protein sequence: CASNKGAGELFF.

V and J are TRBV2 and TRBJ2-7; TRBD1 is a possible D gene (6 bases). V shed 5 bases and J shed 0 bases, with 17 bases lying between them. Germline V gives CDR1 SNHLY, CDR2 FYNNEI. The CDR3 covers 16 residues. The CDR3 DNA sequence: TGTGCCAGCAGTCAGCCGGACAGACCTCGCTCCTACGAGCAGTACTTC. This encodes CASSQPDRPRSYEQYF. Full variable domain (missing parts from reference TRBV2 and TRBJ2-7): EPEVTQTPSHQVTQMGQEVILRCVPISNHLYFYWYRQILGQKVEFLVSFYNNEISEKSEIFDDQFSVERPDGSNFTLKIRSTKLEDSAMYFCASSQPDRPRSYEQYFGPGTRLTVT.

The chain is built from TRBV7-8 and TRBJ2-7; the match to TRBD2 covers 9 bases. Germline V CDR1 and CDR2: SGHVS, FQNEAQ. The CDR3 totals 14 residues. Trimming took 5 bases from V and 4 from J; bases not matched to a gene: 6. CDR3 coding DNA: TGTGCCAGCAGCATTAGCGGGAGTGGATACGAGCAGTACTTC. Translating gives CASSISGSGYEQYF.

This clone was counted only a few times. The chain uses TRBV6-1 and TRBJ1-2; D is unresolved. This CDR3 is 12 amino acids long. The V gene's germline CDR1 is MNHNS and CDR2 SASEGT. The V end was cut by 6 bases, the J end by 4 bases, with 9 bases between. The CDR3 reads CASRPHSYGYTF. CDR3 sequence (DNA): TGTGCCAGCAGACCGCACAGCTATGGCTACACCTTC.

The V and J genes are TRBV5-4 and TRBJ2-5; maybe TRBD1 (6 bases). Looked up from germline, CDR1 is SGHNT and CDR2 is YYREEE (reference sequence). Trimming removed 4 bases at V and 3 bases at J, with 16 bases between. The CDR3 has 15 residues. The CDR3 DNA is TGTGCCAGCAGCCATCAACAGGGTTTGAAAGAGACCCAGTACTTC. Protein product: CASSHQQGLKETQYF.

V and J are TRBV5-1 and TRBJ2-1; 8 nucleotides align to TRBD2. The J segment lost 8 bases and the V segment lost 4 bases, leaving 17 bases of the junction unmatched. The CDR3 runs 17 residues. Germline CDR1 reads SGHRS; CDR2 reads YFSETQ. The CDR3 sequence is CASSLISFGTSGYEQFF. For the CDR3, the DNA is TGCGCCAGCAGCCTCATCTCTTTCGGTACTAGCGGATATGAGCAGTTCTTC.

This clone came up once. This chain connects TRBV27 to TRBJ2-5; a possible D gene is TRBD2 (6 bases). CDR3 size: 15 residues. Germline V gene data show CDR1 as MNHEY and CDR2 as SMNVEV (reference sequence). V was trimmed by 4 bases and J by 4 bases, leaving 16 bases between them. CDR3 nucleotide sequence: TGTGCCAGCAGTTCCTCTAGCGAAAGGGGAGAGACCCAGTACTTC. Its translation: CASSSSSERGETQYF.

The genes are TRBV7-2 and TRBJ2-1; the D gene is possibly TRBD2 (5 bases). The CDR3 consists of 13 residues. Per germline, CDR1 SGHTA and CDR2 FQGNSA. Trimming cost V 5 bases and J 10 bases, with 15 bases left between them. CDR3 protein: CASSPREQAEQFF. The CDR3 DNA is TGTGCCAGCAGCCCGAGGGAGCAAGCAGAGCAGTTCTTC.

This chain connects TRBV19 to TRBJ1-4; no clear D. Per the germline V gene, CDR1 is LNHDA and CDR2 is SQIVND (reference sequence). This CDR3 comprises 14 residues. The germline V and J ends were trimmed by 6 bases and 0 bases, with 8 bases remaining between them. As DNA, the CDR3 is TGTGCCAGTAGGGTGTCCTCAACTAATGAAAAACTGTTTTTT. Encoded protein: CASRVSSTNEKLFF.

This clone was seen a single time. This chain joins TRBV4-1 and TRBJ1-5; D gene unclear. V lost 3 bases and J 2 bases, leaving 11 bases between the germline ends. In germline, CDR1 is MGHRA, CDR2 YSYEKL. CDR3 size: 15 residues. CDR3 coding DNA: TGCGCCAGCAGCCAGGTCATTACAGGCAATCAGCCCCAGCATTTT. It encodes CASSQVITGNQPQHF.

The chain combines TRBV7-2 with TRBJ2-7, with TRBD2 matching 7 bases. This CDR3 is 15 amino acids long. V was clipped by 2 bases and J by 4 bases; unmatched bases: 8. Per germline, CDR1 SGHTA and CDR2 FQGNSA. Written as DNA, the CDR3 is TGTGCCAGCAGCTTATCACCTAGCGGATTTTACGAGCAGTACTTC. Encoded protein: CASSLSPSGFYEQYF.

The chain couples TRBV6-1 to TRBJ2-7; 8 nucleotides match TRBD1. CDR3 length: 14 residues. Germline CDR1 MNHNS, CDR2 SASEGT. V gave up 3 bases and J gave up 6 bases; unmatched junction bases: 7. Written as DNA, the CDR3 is TGTGCCAGCAGTGAGTTCCAGGGGGCTGGCGAGCAGTACTTC. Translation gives CASSEFQGAGEQYF.

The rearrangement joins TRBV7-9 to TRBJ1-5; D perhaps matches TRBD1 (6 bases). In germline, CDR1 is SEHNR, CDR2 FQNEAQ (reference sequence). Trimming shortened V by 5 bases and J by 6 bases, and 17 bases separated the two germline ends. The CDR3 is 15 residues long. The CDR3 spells CASSLGGAESQPQHF. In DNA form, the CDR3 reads TGTGCCAGCAGCCTGGGGGGGGCGGAAAGTCAGCCCCAGCATTTT.

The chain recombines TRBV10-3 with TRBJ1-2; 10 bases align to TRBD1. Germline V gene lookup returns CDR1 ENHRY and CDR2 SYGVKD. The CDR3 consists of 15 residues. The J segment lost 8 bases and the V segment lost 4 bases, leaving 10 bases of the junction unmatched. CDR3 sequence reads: CAISADRDRGQGYTF. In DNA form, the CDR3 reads TGTGCCATCAGTGCAGACCGGGACAGGGGTCAGGGCTACACCTTC.

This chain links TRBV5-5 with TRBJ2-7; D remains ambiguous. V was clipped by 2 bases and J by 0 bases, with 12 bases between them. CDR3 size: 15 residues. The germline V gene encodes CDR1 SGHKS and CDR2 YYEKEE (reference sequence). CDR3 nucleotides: TGTGCCAGCAGCTTTGGGCTAGGGTACTCCTACGAGCAGTACTTC. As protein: CASSFGLGYSYEQYF.

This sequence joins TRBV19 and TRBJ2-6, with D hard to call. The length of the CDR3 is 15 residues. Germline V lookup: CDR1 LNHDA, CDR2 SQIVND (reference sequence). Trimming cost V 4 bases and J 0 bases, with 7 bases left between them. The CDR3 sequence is CASSKTSSGANVLTF. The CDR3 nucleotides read TGTGCCAGTAGTAAGACCAGCTCTGGGGCCAACGTCCTGACTTTC.

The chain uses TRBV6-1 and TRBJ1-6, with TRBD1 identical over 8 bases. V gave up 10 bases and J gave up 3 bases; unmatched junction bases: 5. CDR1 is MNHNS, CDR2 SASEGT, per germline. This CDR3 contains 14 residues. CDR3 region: CATLDRGYNSPLHF. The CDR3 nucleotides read TGTGCCACCCTAGACAGGGGCTATAATTCACCCCTCCACTTT.

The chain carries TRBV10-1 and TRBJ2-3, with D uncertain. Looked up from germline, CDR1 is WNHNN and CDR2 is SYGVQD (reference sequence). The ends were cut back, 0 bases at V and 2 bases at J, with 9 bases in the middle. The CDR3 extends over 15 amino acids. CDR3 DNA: TGCGCCAGCAGTGAGTCGAAAGGTTTCACAGATACGCAGTATTTT. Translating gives CASSESKGFTDTQYF.

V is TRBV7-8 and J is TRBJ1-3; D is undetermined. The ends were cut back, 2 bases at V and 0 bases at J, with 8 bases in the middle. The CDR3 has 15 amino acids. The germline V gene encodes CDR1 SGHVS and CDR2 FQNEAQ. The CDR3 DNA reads TGTGCCAGCAGCTTACGGCAATACTCTGGAAACACCATATATTTT. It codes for CASSLRQYSGNTIYF.

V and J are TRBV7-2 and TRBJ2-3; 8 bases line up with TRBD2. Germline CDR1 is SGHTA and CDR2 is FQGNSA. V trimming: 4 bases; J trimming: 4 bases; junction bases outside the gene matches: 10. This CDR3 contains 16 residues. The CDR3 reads CASSSVAGRAADTQYF. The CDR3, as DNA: TGTGCCAGCAGCTCCGTAGCGGGGAGGGCTGCAGATACGCAGTATTTT.